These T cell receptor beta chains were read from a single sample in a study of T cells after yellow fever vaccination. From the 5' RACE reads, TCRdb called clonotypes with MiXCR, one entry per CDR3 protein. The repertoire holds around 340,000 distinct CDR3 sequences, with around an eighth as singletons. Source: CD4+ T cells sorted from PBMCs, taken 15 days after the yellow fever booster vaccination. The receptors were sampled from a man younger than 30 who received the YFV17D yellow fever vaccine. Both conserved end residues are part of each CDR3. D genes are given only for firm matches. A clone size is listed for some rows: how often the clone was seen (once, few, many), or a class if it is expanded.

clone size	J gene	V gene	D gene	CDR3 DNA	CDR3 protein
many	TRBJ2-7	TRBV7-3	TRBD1	TGTGCCAGCAGCCGACAGGGAAAGTACGAGCAGTACTTC	CASSRQGKYEQYF
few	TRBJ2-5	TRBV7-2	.	TGTGCCAGCAGCTTAGCGTCTACAGAGGAGACCCAGTACTTC	CASSLASTEETQYF
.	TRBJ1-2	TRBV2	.	TGTGCCACCGGGACGGACTTTTATCAATATGGCTACACCTTC	CATGTDFYQYGYTF
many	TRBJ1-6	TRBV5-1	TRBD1	TGCGCCAGCAGCTTGGAAGGGACAGGGGGTTCACCCCTCCACTTT	CASSLEGTGGSPLHF
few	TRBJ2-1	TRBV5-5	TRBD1	TGTGCCAGCAGCTTGGGGATCGGACAGGGGACCAATGAGCAGTTCTTC	CASSLGIGQGTNEQFF
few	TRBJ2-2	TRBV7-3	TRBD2	TGTGCCAGCAGCTTAACATCACGGGGGGCGAACACCGGGGAGCTGTTTTTT	CASSLTSRGANTGELFF
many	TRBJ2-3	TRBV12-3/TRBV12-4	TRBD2	TGTGCCAGCAGTTTAACTAGCGGGGTCCGCACAGATACGCAGTATTTT	CASSLTSGVRTDTQYF
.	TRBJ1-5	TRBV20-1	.	TGCAGTGCCCCGGACATCTCAGGGAATCAGCCCCAGCATTTT	CSAPDISGNQPQHF
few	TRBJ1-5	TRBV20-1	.	TGCAGTGCTAGAGATTGGGGGGGGGAACATCAGCCCCAGCATTTT	CSARDWGGEHQPQHF
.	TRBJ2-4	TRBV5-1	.	TGCGCCAGCAGCTTGGTCCCGGTTCCTTTAGCCAAAAACATTCAGTACTTC	CASSLVPVPLAKNIQYF
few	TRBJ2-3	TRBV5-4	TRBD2	TGTGCCAGCAGCAGCGGGGGGGCCCGAAGCACAGATACGCAGTATTTT	CASSSGGARSTDTQYF
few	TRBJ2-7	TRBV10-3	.	TGTGCCATCAGTCTCACCCCAGGGCCCGAGCAGTACTTC	CAISLTPGPEQYF
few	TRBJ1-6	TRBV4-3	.	TGCGCCAGCAGCCAAGAAAAGGGGAATTCACCCCTCCACTTT	CASSQEKGNSPLHF
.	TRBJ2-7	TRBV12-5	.	TGTGCTAGTGGGTACTGGGGGGCCTACGAGCAGTACTTC	CASGYWGAYEQYF
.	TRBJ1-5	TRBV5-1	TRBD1	TGCGCCAGCAGCTTGGTGGGGGACAGCTATCAGCCCCAGCATTTT	CASSLVGDSYQPQHF
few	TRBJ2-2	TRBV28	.	TGTGCCAGCAGTGCCGGGACTTTTACCGGGGAGCTGTTTTTT	CASSAGTFTGELFF
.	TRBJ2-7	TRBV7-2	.	TGTGCCAGCAGCCTAGTAGGGGTAGGCTCCTACGAGCAGTACTTC	CASSLVGVGSYEQYF
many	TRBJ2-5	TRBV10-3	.	TGTGCCATCAGTGAGTCCAAGACAGGCCAAGAGACCCAGTACTTC	CAISESKTGQETQYF
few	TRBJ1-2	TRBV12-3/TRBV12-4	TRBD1	TGTGCCAGCAGAGGGACAGGGGGAAGCTATGGCTACACCTTC	CASRGTGGSYGYTF
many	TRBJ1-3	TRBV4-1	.	TGCGCCAGCAGCCAAGGTATAATCGTCACAGGGACCAGACGAAACACCATATATTTT	CASSQGIIVTGTRRNTIYF
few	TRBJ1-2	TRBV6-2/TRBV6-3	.	TGTGCCAGCAGTTATAGGATATCACTCTATGGCTACACCTTC	CASSYRISLYGYTF
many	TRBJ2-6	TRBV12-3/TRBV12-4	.	TGTGCCAGCAGTTTAGTAGGATCTGGGGCCAACGTCCTGACTTTC	CASSLVGSGANVLTF
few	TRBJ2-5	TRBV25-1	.	TGTGCCAGCAATTGGCAAGAAGAGACCCAGTACTTC	CASNWQEETQYF
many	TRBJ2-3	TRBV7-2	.	TGTGCCAGCAGCCTGCAGCTTTTGGGCGGTCTCACAGATACGCAGTATTTT	CASSLQLLGGLTDTQYF
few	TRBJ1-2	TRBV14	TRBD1	TGTGCCAGCAGCCAAGGACAGGGTTGGGCCTATGGCTACACCTTC	CASSQGQGWAYGYTF
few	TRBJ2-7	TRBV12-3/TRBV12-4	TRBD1	TGTGCCAGCAGCCTCCGGGACAGTGAGATCTACGAGCAGTACTTC	CASSLRDSEIYEQYF
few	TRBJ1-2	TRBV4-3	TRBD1	TGCGCCAGCAGCCAAGGCTTCCCCCTTGAGCAGGGGGCTTATTATGGCTACACCTTC	CASSQGFPLEQGAYYGYTF
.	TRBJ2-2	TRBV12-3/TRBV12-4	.	TGTGCCAGCAGTTTTTCGGGCTATACCGGGGAGCTGTTTTTT	CASSFSGYTGELFF
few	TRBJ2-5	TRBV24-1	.	TGTGCCACCAGTGATACATCGACGGGGAGTGAGACCCAGTACTTC	CATSDTSTGSETQYF
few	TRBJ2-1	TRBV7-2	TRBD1	TGTGCCAGCAGCTTAGAGGGCGGCAGGGGGCGTGGTGAGCAGTTCTTC	CASSLEGGRGRGEQFF
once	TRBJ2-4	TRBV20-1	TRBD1	TGCAGTGTTATGATAGGACAGGGGGTAACGGACATTCAGTACTTC	CSVMIGQGVTDIQYF
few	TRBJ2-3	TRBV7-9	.	TGTGCCAGCAGCTTAGTGGGCAGTGTGACAGATACGCAGTATTTT	CASSLVGSVTDTQYF
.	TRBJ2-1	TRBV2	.	TGTGCCAGCAGTGAAGAGTACAATGAGCAGTTCTTC	CASSEEYNEQFF
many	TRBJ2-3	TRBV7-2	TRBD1	TGTGCCAGCAGCCCAACCGGGACAGGGGCAGATACGCAGTATTTT	CASSPTGTGADTQYF
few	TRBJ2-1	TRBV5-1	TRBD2	TGCGCCAGCAGCGTGACTAGCGGGGGCATGGGGCATGAGCAGTTCTTC	CASSVTSGGMGHEQFF
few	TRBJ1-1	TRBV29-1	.	TGCAGCGCCCTTATGAGGAGCACTGAAGCTTTCTTT	CSALMRSTEAFF
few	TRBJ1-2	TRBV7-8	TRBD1	TGTGCCAGCAGCTTAGACGCAGGGGGCTTTAACTATGGCTACACCTTC	CASSLDAGGFNYGYTF
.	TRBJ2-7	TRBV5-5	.	TGTGCCAGCAGTAAGAGAGGCCGGCTGTACGAGCAGTACTTC	CASSKRGRLYEQYF
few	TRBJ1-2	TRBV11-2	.	TGTGCCAGCAGCCCTGGGTTCCAATTGCCTAACTATGGCTACACCTTC	CASSPGFQLPNYGYTF
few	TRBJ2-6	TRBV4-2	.	TGTGCCAGCAGCCAAGAATCAGCAGAGCACTTCTCTGGGGCCAACGTCCTGACTTTC	CASSQESAEHFSGANVLTF
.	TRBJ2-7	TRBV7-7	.	TGTGCCAGCGGTAAGATGCCTCCTGGGAACGAGCAGTACTTC	CASGKMPPGNEQYF
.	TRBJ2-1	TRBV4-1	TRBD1	TGCGCCAGCAGCCAGCCGGGACAGGGGGACAATGAGCAGTTCTTC	CASSQPGQGDNEQFF
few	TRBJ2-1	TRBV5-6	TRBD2	TGTGCCAGCAGCTTTCTAGCGGGGGGGTCCTACAATGAGCAGTTCTTC	CASSFLAGGSYNEQFF
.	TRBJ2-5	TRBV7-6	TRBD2	TGTGCCAGCAGCCCTAGACTAGCGGTCCGGGAGACCCAGTACTTC	CASSPRLAVRETQYF
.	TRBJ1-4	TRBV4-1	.	TGCGCCAGCAGCCAGGGCCGAATGGGGACAAGAGGAGAAAAACTGTTTTTT	CASSQGRMGTRGEKLFF
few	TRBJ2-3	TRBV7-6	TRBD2	TGTGCCAGCAGCTCGAGACCACTAGCGAGTAGAACAGATACGCAGTATTTT	CASSSRPLASRTDTQYF
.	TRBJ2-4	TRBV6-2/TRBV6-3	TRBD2	TGTGCCAGCAGTTCCTTCGGACTAGCGGGGGCCCTAAACATTCAGTACTTC	CASSSFGLAGALNIQYF
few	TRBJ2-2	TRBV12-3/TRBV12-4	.	TGTGCCAGCAGCAAGGGACCGGACACCGGGGAGCTGTTTTTT	CASSKGPDTGELFF
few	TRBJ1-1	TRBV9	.	TGTGCCAGCAGCCCCGACTGGGACACTGAAGCTTTCTTT	CASSPDWDTEAFF
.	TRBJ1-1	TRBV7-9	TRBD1	TGTGCCAGCAGCGCCGGGACAGTGAACACTGAAGCTTTCTTT	CASSAGTVNTEAFF
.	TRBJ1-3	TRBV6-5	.	TGTGCCAGCAAACAGACCCTCATCTCTGGAAACACCATATATTTT	CASKQTLISGNTIYF
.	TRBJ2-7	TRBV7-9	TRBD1	TGTGCCAGCAGCCGTGGTTCGGGACAGGGATTTTACGAGCAGTACTTC	CASSRGSGQGFYEQYF
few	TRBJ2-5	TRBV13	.	TGTGCCAGCAGCTCCGGCAGATCTGATGGGGTCACCCAGTACTTC	CASSSGRSDGVTQYF
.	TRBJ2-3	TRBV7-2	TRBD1	TGTGCCAGCAGCCTACAGGGGGCTGGAGATACGCAGTATTTT	CASSLQGAGDTQYF
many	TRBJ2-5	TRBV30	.	TGTGCCTGGAGTGTCGGGGAGACCCAGTACTTC	CAWSVGETQYF
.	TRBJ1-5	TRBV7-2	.	TGTGCCAGCAGCGCCCGGATAGTCAATCAGCCCCAGCATTTT	CASSARIVNQPQHF
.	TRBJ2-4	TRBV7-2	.	TGTGCCAGCAGCTCGGACAGACTAAACATTCAGTACTTC	CASSSDRLNIQYF
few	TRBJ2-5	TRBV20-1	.	TGCAGTGCTAGAATTATTTCAGAGACCCAGTACTTC	CSARIISETQYF